These T cell receptor beta chains were read from a single sample in a study of shared clonotypes between healthy human individuals. The assay was immunoSEQ multiplex PCR, and TCRdb's table has in-frame clones only and misses some. There are some 1.1 million clones in the sample; approximately 75% occur only once, and 0.7% to 0.95% lies in the top ten. The specimen was memory CD4+ T cells from PBMCs. The origin of the receptors is a man aged 18 to 29 in good health. Some clones in this sample may be carry-over from other donors' samples. Both conserved end residues are trimmed from each CDR3. Fields, in order: D gene, V gene, J gene, CDR3 protein. A D gene is named only where the DNA matches it firmly.

.	TRBV4-3	TRBJ1-2	ASSDTNYGYT
.	TRBV10-3	TRBJ1-1	AISEWDGVEAF
.	TRBV2	TRBJ2-2	ASTRGGTGELF
.	TRBV2	TRBJ2-5	ASSVVGGQY
.	TRBV28	TRBJ2-7	ASTQAGSSYEQY
.	TRBV28	TRBJ1-5	ASSLLGGRFQPQH
.	TRBV28	TRBJ2-4	ASSPRGRANIQY
TRBD1	TRBV2	TRBJ2-7	ASRSTGGSYEQY
.	TRBV4-2	TRBJ1-1	ASSLETLNTEAF
TRBD1	TRBV5-4	TRBJ1-4	ASSPGTANEKLF
.	TRBV5-1	TRBJ2-5	ASSPETIRETQY
.	TRBV28	TRBJ1-2	ASSLMAYGYT
.	TRBV2	TRBJ2-5	ATRDPIETQY
TRBD2	TRBV28	TRBJ2-7	ASSLGTIYEQY
.	TRBV5-1	TRBJ2-7	ASSLGLQYGEQY
TRBD1	TRBV6-1	TRBJ2-1	ASSRRQGSYNEQF
.	TRBV6-6	TRBJ2-7	ASSYSGTRGEQY
.	TRBV7-2	TRBJ1-1	ASSTRDIFEAF
TRBD2	TRBV7-3	TRBJ2-5	ASSSRGRARLETQY
.	TRBV5-1	TRBJ2-3	ASSLVDSTDTQY
.	TRBV27	TRBJ1-3	ASSWSTVSGNTIY
.	TRBV5-1	TRBJ2-1	ASSLNYNEQF
.	TRBV5-1	TRBJ1-1	ASSLEPLFRNTEAF
TRBD2	TRBV29-1	TRBJ2-5	SVALAGQLVGQY
TRBD1	TRBV19	TRBJ1-1	ASSPLQGASPYTEAF
.	TRBV25-1	TRBJ2-7	ASSEYPYKDNHDEQY
TRBD1	TRBV5-1	TRBJ2-5	ASSLRQGAGETQY
.	TRBV13	TRBJ1-5	ASSLSRVGQPQH
.	TRBV5-6	TRBJ1-5	ASSSSLTGTVPQPQH
.	TRBV10-2	TRBJ1-2	ASSLQAKYGYT
.	TRBV10-1	TRBJ2-7	ASSATMMTGEPNYEQY
.	TRBV28	TRBJ1-1	ASSFPYYTEAF
.	TRBV2	TRBJ1-2	ASSEGALGYT
.	TRBV28	TRBJ1-5	ATSFGGPEKPQH
.	TRBV2	TRBJ2-7	ASSAQTHSYEQY
.	TRBV25-1	TRBJ2-2	ASRPRLNTGELF
TRBD2	TRBV9	TRBJ2-1	ASSPTSGRGSYNEQF
TRBD1	TRBV5-1	TRBJ1-1	ASSPGTGVTEAF
TRBD1	TRBV7-9	TRBJ1-5	ASSLAGQANQPQH
.	TRBV28	TRBJ2-7	ASSFGRSYEQY
.	TRBV7-2	TRBJ2-7	ASSPRTMRQTYEQY
.	TRBV7-9	TRBJ2-3	ASSTPEGGTDTQY
.	TRBV18	TRBJ2-3	ASSPPSTDTQY
.	TRBV27	TRBJ1-1	ASSAIWGSGSEAF
.	TRBV5-4	TRBJ2-7	ASRSQGSYEQY
TRBD1	TRBV9	TRBJ1-1	ASSPLLGQGATEAF